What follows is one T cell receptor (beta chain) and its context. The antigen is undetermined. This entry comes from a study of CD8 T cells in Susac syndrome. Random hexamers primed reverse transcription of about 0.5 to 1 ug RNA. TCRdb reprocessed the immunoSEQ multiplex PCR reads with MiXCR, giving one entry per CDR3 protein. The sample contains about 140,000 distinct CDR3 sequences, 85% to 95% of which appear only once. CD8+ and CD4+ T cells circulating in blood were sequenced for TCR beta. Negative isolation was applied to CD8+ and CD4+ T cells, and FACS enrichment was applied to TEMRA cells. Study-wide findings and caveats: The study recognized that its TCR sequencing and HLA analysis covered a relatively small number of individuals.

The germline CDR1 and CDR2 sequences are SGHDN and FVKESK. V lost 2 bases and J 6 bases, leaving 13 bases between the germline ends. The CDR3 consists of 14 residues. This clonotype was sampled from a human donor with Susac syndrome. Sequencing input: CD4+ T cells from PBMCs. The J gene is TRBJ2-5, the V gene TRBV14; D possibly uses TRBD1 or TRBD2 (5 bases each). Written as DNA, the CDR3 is TGTGCCAGCAGCCAACAGGCCGGGGCCAAGACCCAGTACTTC. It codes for CASSQQAGAKTQYF.